Each of the 6 T cell receptor beta chains below was sequenced from the same sample in a study of T cell responses to AZD1222 COVID-19 vaccine. The repertoire was sequenced with immunoSEQ multiplex PCR; TCRdb's copy has only in-frame clones and lacks some. The table has 100,000 to 140,000 clones, just over 90% seen once. The sample consisted of peripheral blood, taken 28 days after the second AZD1222 dose. The origin of the receptors is an adult who received the AZD1222 COVID-19 vaccine.

The chain joins TRBV18 to TRBJ2-2; 7 positions match TRBD2. This CDR3 comprises 17 residues. Germline assignment: CDR1 KGHSH and CDR2 LQKENI. The ends lost 1 base at V and 4 bases at J; junction bases unmatched: 9. The CDR3 loop reads CASSPLSGRGSTGELFF. The CDR3 coding sequence is TGTGCCAGCTCACCACTTTCAGGGCGCGGGAGCACCGGGGAGCTGTTTTTT.

V gene TRBV6-2 or TRBV6-3 combines with J gene TRBJ2-7; no reliable D call. The CDR3 spans 12 residues. CDR1 and CDR2 from the germline V gene are MNHEY and SVGEGT. V was clipped by 6 bases and J by 3 bases, with 9 bases between them. CDR3 in amino acids: CASSPVFYEQYF. CDR3 bases: TGTGCCAGCAGCCCCGTCTTCTACGAGCAGTACTTC.

The chain links TRBV7-8 to TRBJ2-5; 10 positions match TRBD1. The V gene end was trimmed by 3 bases and the J gene end by 5 bases; junction bases not matched to a gene: 9. CDR3 length: 16 amino acids. CDR1 SGHVS and CDR2 FQNEAQ come from the germline V gene. CDR3 coding DNA: TGTGCCAGCAGCTTCCTGGGAGGGACAGGGGCGGAGACCCAGTACTTC. This sequence encodes CASSFLGGTGAETQYF. The variable domain in full, with the rest retrieved from reference TRBV7-8 and TRBJ2-5, is GAGVSQSPRYKVAKRGQDVALRCDPISGHVSLFWYQQALGQGPEFLTYFQNEAQLDKSGLPSDRFFAERPEGSVSTLKIQRTQQEDSAVYLCASSFLGGTGAETQYFGPGTRLLVL.

V is TRBV7-2 and J is TRBJ1-6; D gene uncertain. V was pared by 5 bases and J by 4 bases, with 6 bases between. Per germline, CDR1 SGHTA and CDR2 FQGNSA. This CDR3 contains 13 residues. The CDR3 is CASSLQYNSPLHF. In DNA, the CDR3 is TGTGCCAGCAGCCTTCAATATAATTCACCCCTCCACTTT.

This chain uses TRBV6-2 or TRBV6-3 with TRBJ2-3; TRBD2 matches at 12 bases. V was clipped by 5 bases and J by 4 bases; unmatched bases: 13. This CDR3 spans 18 amino acids. CDR1 MNHEY and CDR2 SVGEGT come from the germline V gene. CDR3 nucleotide sequence: TGTGCCAGCAGTCCAAGACTAGCGGGAGTCGTATTTGCAGATACGCAGTATTTT. Its translation is CASSPRLAGVVFADTQYF.

The CDR3 DNA reads as TGTGCCTGGAGTGCAGACAGGACCGGGAGCAATCAGCCCCAGCATTTT. It is translated as CAWSADRTGSNQPQHF. The V gene is TRBV30, the J gene TRBJ1-5, with D maybe TRBD1 (6 bases). This CDR3 region has 16 residues. In germline, CDR1 is GTSNPN, CDR2 SVGIG (reference sequence). The V and J ends lost 1 base and 1 base respectively, with 14 bases between them.